The 11 T cell receptor beta chains reported below all come from one sample, sequenced in a study of cytomegalovirus exposure and HLA in healthy donors. The table came from immunoSEQ multiplex PCR; TCRdb's copy has only in-frame clones and leaves some out. The sample includes about 95,000 clones, 85% seen only once; the top ten take 20% to 25%. The specimen was PBMCs. The receptors derive from a man aged 18-30 years in good health and CMV-seropositive.

The J gene is TRBJ2-1, the V gene TRBV5-1; 9 bases are a match to TRBD2. There are 16 residues in the CDR3. Per the germline V gene, CDR1 is SGHRS and CDR2 is YFSETQ. The V and J ends lost 1 base and 3 bases, in that order; junction bases with no gene match: 5. The CDR3 nucleotides read TGCGCCAGCAGCTTGTTTTCTAGCGGGGTCTACAATGAGCAGTTCTTC. Translating it yields CASSLFSSGVYNEQFF.

The chain combines TRBV7-9 with TRBJ2-5; 11 nucleotides align to TRBD1. The CDR3 is made up of 15 amino acids. Germline assignment: CDR1 SEHNR and CDR2 FQNEAQ (reference sequence). V lost 4 bases, J lost 0 bases, and 1 base stayed unmatched. For the CDR3, the DNA is TGTGCCAGCAGCTCGGGACAGGGGGACCAAGAGACCCAGTACTTC. It specifies CASSSGQGDQETQYF. Based on the CDR3 plus reference TRBV7-9 and TRBJ2-5, the full variable domain is DTGVSQNPRHKITKRGQNVTFRCDPISEHNRLYWYRQTLGQGPEFLTYFQNEAQLEKSRLLSDRFSAERPKGSFSTLEIQRTEQGDSAMYLCASSSGQGDQETQYFGPGTRLLVL.

This clone was observed a single time. The chain is built from TRBV6-6 and TRBJ2-7; weak D call: TRBD1 (5 bases). Germline lookup yields CDR1 MNHNY and CDR2 SVGAGI (reference sequence). The CDR3 covers 16 residues. Trimming stripped 8 bases from V and 4 bases from J, with 24 bases between. The CDR3, as DNA: TGTGCCAGCTCTCTTTGGGGCGACGGGTCGGTATACGAGCAGTACGTC. This translates into CASSLWGDGSVYEQYV.

The rearrangement joins TRBV5-8 to TRBJ1-3; no definite D call. V was trimmed by 0 bases and J by 3 bases, leaving 10 bases between them. The V gene's germline CDR1 is SGHTS and CDR2 YDEGEE. The CDR3 has 15 residues. CDR3 residues: CASSLGSLGGNTIYF. The CDR3 DNA reads as TGTGCCAGCAGCTTGGGGTCACTCGGTGGAAACACCATATATTTT.

The chain joins TRBV4-2 to TRBJ1-2, with D possibly TRBD1 on 6 matching bases. There are 13 residues in the CDR3. Germline V lookup: CDR1 LGHNA, CDR2 YNFKEQ. V lost 0 bases to trimming and J lost 8 bases, with 10 bases between them. CDR3 DNA: TGTGCCAGCAGCCAAGATACAGGGCGCGGCTACACCTTC. It is translated as CASSQDTGRGYTF.

The chain employs TRBV29-1 and TRBJ2-7; 9 bases line up with TRBD1. Trimming at V came to 7 bases and at J to 3 bases, leaving 7 bases not matched to a gene. This CDR3 is 13 amino acids long. The germline V gene encodes CDR1 SQVTM and CDR2 ANQGSEA. This CDR3 is CSAYRGPDYEQYF. CDR3 nucleotide sequence: TGCAGCGCCTACAGGGGGCCGGACTACGAGCAGTACTTC.

This clone occurred once. This chain uses TRBV7-7 with TRBJ2-5, with 11 bases aligning to TRBD2. Germline loops: CDR1 SSHAT, CDR2 FNYEAQ (reference sequence). There are 16 residues in the CDR3. The J segment lost 2 bases and the V segment lost 4 bases, leaving 6 bases of the junction unmatched. For the CDR3, the DNA is TGTGCCAGCAGCTACGGGACTAGCGGTATACAAGAGACCCAGTACTTC. Its protein product is CASSYGTSGIQETQYF.

The V gene is TRBV28, the J gene TRBJ2-2; possibly TRBD2 for D (6 bases). The CDR3 runs to 15 residues. Trimming left V 3 bases short and J 3 bases short, with 11 bases between. Germline-derived CDR1 and CDR2 are MDHEN and SYDVKM. CDR3 sequence: CASSFGGSDTGELFF. CDR3 in DNA: TGTGCCAGCAGTTTCGGAGGGTCGGACACCGGGGAGCTGTTTTTT. Full variable domain (missing parts from reference TRBV28 and TRBJ2-2): DVKVTQSSRYLVKRTGEKVFLECVQDMDHENMFWYRQDPGLGLRLIYFSYDVKMKEKGDIPEGYSVSREKKERFSLILESASTNQTSMYLCASSFGGSDTGELFFGEGSRLTVL.

The rearrangement joins TRBV7-9 to TRBJ2-7; TRBD1 matches 7 bases. Germline CDR1 is SEHNR and CDR2 is FQNEAQ (reference sequence). The length of the CDR3 is 14 residues. With V trimmed by 2 bases and J by 6 bases, 7 bases remained unmatched. This CDR3 is CASSLKGALGEQYF. The CDR3 bases are TGTGCCAGCAGCTTAAAGGGGGCCCTGGGCGAGCAGTACTTC. The full variable domain, with the rest looked up from reference TRBV7-9 and TRBJ2-7, is DTGVSQNPRHKITKRGQNVTFRCDPISEHNRLYWYRQTLGQGPEFLTYFQNEAQLEKSRLLSDRFSAERPKGSFSTLEIQRTEQGDSAMYLCASSLKGALGEQYFGPGTRLTVT.

The genes are TRBV29-1 and TRBJ2-3; 7 bases map to TRBD2. Germline V gene data show CDR1 as SQVTM and CDR2 as ANQGSEA. V lost 7 bases, J lost 8 bases, and 15 bases stayed unmatched. The CDR3 is made up of 14 amino acids. The CDR3 DNA is TGCAGCGCAGATCCGGGACTAAGTCGGCGTACGCAGTATTTT. It yields the protein CSADPGLSRRTQYF.

This clone has just a few counts. The chain employs TRBV28 and TRBJ2-2; possibly TRBD1 for D (6 bases). V lost 4 bases, J lost 8 bases, and 14 bases lay in between. CDR3 length: 14 amino acids. The V gene's germline CDR1 is MDHEN and CDR2 SYDVKM. The chain's CDR3 is CASSSPGHVGELFF. The CDR3 nucleotides are TGTGCCAGCAGTTCACCGGGACATGTAGGGGAGCTGTTTTTT.